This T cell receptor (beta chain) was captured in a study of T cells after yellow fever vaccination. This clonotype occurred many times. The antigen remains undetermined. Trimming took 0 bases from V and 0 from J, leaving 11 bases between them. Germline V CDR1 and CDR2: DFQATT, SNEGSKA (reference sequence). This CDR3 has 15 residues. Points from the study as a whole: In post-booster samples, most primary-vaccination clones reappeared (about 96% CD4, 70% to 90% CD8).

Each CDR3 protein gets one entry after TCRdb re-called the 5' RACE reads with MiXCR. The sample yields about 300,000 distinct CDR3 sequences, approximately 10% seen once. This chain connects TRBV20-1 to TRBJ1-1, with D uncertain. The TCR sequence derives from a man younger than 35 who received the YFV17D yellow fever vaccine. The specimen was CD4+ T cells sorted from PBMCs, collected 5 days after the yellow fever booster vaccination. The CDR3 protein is CSARDGREMNTEAFF. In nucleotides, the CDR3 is TGCAGTGCTAGAGATGGAAGGGAAATGAACACTGAAGCTTTCTTT.